The 5 T cell receptor beta chains below were found in one sample sequenced in a study of cytomegalovirus exposure and HLA in healthy donors. The PCR had 60 Vbeta and 13 Jbeta primers. Clones were read by immunoSEQ multiplex PCR, and TCRdb kept only the in-frame ones, dropping some. The sample carries roughly 92,000 clones, 80% recorded once. Sequencing was performed on PBMCs. These TCRs come from a man aged 45-65 years in good health and CMV-seropositive.

This clone has just one count. CDR3 region: CASNPVGGARDTQYF. CDR3 in DNA: TGTGCCAGCAACCCCGTGGGAGGGGCTAGGGATACGCAGTATTTT. J is TRBJ2-3 and V is TRBV5-6; 7 positions match TRBD2. This CDR3 is 15 amino acids long. The germline CDR1 and CDR2 sequences are SGHDT and YYEEEE. Germline trimming cut 6 bases from V and 6 bases from J; bases unmatched to any gene: 13.

V is TRBV10-3 and J is TRBJ2-3; 14 nucleotides agree with TRBD2. V was clipped by 6 bases and J by 6 bases; unmatched bases: 8. Per germline, CDR1 ENHRY and CDR2 SYGVKD. This CDR3 comprises 16 residues. The chain's CDR3 is CAIRPGTSGSLDTQYF. DNA for the CDR3: TGTGCCATCAGGCCCGGGACTAGCGGGAGTTTGGATACGCAGTATTTT.

The chain has TRBV5-6 and TRBJ2-3; 7 bases match TRBD1. The junction had 12 bases not matched to a gene; V was cut back by 0 bases and J by 2 bases. The CDR3 consists of 18 residues. CDR1 and CDR2 (germline): SGHDT, YYEEEE. In DNA, the CDR3 is TGTGCCAGCAGCTTGGATTTCTCCAGGGGGATCACCACAGATACGCAGTATTTT. This translates into CASSLDFSRGITTDTQYF.

There are a few counts of this clone. The chain links TRBV5-8 to TRBJ2-1; TRBD2 matches 13 bases. The CDR3 has 19 residues. Germline lookup yields CDR1 SGHTS and CDR2 YDEGEE. After removal of 4 bases from V and 5 bases from J, the junction contained 15 bases not matched to a gene. The CDR3 DNA reads as TGTGCCAGCAGCCGATTTGGGTCGACTAGCGGGAGGTCGCACAATGAGCAGTTCTTC. Amino acids: CASSRFGSTSGRSHNEQFF.

The gene calls are TRBV30 and TRBJ2-1, with TRBD2 matching over 11 bases. Germline V gene sequence: CDR1 GTSNPN, CDR2 SVGIG (reference sequence). Trimming removed 8 bases from V and 2 bases from J; junction bases left unmatched: 2. The CDR3 is made up of 13 amino acids. The CDR3 reads CARLAGPYNEQFF. The DNA for the CDR3 is TGTGCCAGACTAGCGGGGCCCTACAATGAGCAGTTCTTC.